This is a list of T cell receptor beta chains from one sample in a study of T cells in tuberculosis. Sequenced by immunoSEQ multiplex PCR; TCRdb stores in-frame clones only, minus some. The sample has about 29,000 clones; about 92% are singletons. The specimen was PBMCs. These receptors came from a donor aged 10 to 29 with latent tuberculosis or without tuberculosis infection. CDR3s include the opening cysteine and the closing phenylalanine or tryptophan.

>TRBV15|TRBJ2-1
CATSRLHLPVDEQFF
>TRBV6-5|TRBJ1-4
CASSYGVGGGNEKLFF
>TRBV14|TRBJ2-7
CASSPGQGFYEQYF
>TRBV4-1|TRBJ2-6
CASSQVLLAGAPGANVLTF
>TRBV18|TRBJ1-2
CASSLETLYGYTF
>TRBV28|TRBJ1-2
CASSLLWDSYGYTF
>TRBV18|TRBJ2-2
CASPTASSGELFF
>TRBV18|TRBJ2-1
CASSRGTSGTYNEQFF
>TRBV27|TRBJ2-7
CASSLTGFEQYF
>TRBV7-2|TRBJ1-1
CASSLGQSEAFF
>TRBV7-9|TRBJ1-2
CASSTPDRLNYGYTF
>TRBV5-6|TRBJ1-5
CASSLNGQFSNQPQHF
>TRBV28|TRBJ1-5
CASSTGNGNLYGNQPQHF
>TRBV4-1|TRBJ2-5
CASSQWRGETQYF
>TRBV25-1|TRBJ2-1
CASRKASGTGRLYNEQFF
>TRBV27|TRBJ2-3
CASSLYLATSTDTQYF
>TRBV2|TRBJ1-2
CASSLDRGIYGYTF
>TRBV5-1|TRBJ2-7
CASSPGGGDYEQYF
>TRBV25-1|TRBJ2-1
CASSRSSYNEQFF
>TRBV7-9|TRBJ2-7
CASSLVVGGVAEQYF
>TRBV19|TRBJ2-7
CASSISPIGQGGSYEQYF
>TRBV5-6|TRBJ2-3
CASLHAGSDTQYF
>TRBV2|TRBJ2-2
CASTHGGGGYEDGELFF
>TRBV27|TRBJ2-7
CATGRIGYEQYF
>TRBV9|TRBJ2-7
CASSSRLDSYEQYF
>TRBV21-1|TRBJ2-1
CASSKQGRGYNEQFF
>TRBV25-1|TRBJ2-7
CASSEYGAGAGEQYF
>TRBV27|TRBJ1-6
CASSWGGGFSPLHF
>TRBV5-1|TRBJ2-7
CASSPDSSYEQYF
>TRBV18|TRBJ2-3
CASSPPRGLAGGDTQYF
>TRBV9|TRBJ2-3
CASSAGTSGGARTDTQYF
>TRBV6-5|TRBJ1-5
CASSWLQGSQPQHF
>TRBV2|TRBJ1-2
CASSRGQGYNGYTF
>TRBV7-9|TRBJ1-2
CASSLGIYGYTF
>TRBV9|TRBJ2-1
CASSPTIGNEQFF